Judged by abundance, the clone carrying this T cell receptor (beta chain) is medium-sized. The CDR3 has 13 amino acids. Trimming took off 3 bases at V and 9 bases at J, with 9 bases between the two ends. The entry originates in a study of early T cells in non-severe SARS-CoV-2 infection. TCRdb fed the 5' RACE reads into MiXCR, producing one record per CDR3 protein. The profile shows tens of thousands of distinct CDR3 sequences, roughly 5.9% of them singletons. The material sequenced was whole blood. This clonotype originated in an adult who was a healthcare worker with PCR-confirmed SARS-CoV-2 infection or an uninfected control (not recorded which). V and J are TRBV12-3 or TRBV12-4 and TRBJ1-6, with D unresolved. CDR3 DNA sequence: TGTGCCAGCAGTTTCTCGTTCGGTTCACCCCTCCACTTT. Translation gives CASSFSFGSPLHF.